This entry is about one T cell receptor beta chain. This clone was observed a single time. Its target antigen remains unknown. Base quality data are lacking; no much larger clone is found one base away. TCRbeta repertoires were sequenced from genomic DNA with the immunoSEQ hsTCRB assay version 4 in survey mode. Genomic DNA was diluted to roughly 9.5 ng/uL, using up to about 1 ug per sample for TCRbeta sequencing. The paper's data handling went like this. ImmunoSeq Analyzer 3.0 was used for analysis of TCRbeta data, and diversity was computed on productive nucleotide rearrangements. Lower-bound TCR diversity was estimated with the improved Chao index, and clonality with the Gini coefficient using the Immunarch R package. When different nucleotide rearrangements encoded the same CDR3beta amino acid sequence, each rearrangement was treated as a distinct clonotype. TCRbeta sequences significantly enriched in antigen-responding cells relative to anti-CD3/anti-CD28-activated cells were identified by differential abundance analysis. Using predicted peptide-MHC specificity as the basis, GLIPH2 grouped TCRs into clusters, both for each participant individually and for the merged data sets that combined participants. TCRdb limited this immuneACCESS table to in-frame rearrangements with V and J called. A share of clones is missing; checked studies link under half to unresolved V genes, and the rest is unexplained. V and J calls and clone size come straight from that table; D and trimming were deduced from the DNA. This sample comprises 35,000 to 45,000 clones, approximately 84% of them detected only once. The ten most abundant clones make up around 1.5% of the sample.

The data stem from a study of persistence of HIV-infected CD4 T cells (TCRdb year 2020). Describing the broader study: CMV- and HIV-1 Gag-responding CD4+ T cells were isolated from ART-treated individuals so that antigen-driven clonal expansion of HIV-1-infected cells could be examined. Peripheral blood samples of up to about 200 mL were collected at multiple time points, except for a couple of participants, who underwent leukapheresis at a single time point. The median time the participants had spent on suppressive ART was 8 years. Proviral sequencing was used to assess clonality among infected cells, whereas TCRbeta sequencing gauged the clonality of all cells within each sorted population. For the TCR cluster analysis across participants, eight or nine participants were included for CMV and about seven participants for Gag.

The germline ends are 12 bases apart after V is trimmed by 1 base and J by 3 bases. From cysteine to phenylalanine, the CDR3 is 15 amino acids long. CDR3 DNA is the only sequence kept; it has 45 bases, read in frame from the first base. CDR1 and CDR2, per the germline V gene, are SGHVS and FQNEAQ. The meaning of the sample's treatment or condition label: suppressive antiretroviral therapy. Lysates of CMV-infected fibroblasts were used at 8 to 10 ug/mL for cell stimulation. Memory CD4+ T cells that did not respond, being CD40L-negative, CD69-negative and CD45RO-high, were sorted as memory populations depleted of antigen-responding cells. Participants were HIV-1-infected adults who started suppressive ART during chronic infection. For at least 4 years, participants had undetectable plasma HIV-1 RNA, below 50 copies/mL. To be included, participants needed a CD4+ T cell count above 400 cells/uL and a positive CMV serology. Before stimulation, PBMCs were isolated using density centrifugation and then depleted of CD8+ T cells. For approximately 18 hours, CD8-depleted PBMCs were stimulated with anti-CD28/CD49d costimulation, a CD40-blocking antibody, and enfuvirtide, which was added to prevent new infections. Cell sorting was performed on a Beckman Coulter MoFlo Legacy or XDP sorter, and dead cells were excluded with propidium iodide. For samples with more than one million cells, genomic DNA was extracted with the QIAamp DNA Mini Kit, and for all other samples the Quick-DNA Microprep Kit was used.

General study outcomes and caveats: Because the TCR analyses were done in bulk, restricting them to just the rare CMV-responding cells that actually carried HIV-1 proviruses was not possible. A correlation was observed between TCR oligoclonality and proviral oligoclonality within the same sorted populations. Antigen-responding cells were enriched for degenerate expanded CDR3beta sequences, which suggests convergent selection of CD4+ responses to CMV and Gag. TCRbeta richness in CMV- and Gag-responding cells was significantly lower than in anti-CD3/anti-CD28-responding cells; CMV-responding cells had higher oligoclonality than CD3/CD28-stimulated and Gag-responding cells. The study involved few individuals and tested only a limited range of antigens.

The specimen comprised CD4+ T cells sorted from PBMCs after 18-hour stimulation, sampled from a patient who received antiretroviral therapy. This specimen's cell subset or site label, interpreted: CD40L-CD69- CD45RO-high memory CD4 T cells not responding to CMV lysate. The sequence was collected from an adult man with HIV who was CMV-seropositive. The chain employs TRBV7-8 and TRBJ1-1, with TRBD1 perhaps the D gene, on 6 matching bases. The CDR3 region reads CASSLGLGGYTEAFF. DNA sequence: TGTGCCAGCAGCTTAGGATTAGGGGGTTACACTGAAGCTTTCTTT.